This TCR beta chain was sequenced for a study of cytomegalovirus exposure and HLA in healthy donors. Study in general: Sequencing of 180 million or so T cells in an earlier analysis found 100 million or so unique TCR beta sequences. HLA-typed donors were the source of roughly 80 million unique TCRs held in an early data release.

Of note for this clone: What it binds is unknown.

With 60 Vbeta and 13 Jbeta primers, the PCR was carried out. Measured with immunoSEQ multiplex PCR; TCRdb has only the in-frame clones, and not every one. The repertoire consists of a few hundred thousand clones, with roughly 80% occurring once and the leading ten covering about 0.29%. CDR3 length: 16 residues. Germline V gives CDR1 SNHLY, CDR2 FYNNEI. With 1 base removed from V and 2 bases from J, the gap between germline ends came to 15 bases. Findings and limits, study-wide: As was reported, the classifier diagnosed cytomegalovirus status with high specificity and sensitivity.

The TCR sequence derives from a girl aged 2-10 years in good health and CMV-seronegative. The material sequenced was PBMCs. V usage is TRBV2 and J usage is TRBJ2-7; D is unclear. The CDR3 loop is CASSEGVLSSAYEQYF. The CDR3 DNA reads as TGTGCCAGCAGTGAAGGTGTCCTTTCTTCGGCCTACGAGCAGTACTTC.